This T cell receptor beta chain was retrieved from a study of cytomegalovirus exposure and HLA in healthy donors (dated by TCRdb to 2017 to 2019). For the wider study: According to an earlier analysis of a few hundred of the donors, about 179 million T cells yielded 90 million to 140 million unique TCR beta sequences and approximately 280 Gb of sequence data. About 320 gigabases of sequencing data and around 87 million unique TCR sequences were included in an early release covering around 650 HLA-typed donors. Of the 300 to 500 genotyped donors, 80% to 90% were placed in the genetic ancestry cluster associated with self-reported Caucasian donors. The study aimed to test whether cataloging public T cell receptors could reveal signatures of past pathogen exposure. The T cell repertoires of 700 or so subjects were profiled by immunosequencing and related to cytomegalovirus serostatus. Along with the approximately 650-subject first cohort, a separate validation cohort of some 130 different subjects was used. High-throughput TCR immunosequencing, statistical association of individual TCRs with disease status, and machine learning were combined to predict cytomegalovirus infection status. A later analysis re-examined previously published TCR beta repertoires from 600 to 700 donors and added high-resolution HLA genotyping to investigate patterns of TCR occurrence. In the later analysis, no new phenotypic data were used to find candidate immune exposures; instead, reliance was placed on TCR beta sequences and their occurrence across donors. An earlier analysis of approximately 640 of the donors applied high-throughput TCR beta sequencing to assess whether each TCR beta V gene segment acted as functional or pseudogenic. Alongside the repertoire data, information on donor age, sex, ethnicity and CMV serostatus was compiled. A later genetic analysis took genome-wide SNP genotypes for about three fifths of the roughly 700 donors and used that subset as a discovery cohort. Every repertoire in the discovery cohort had been generated on one and the same sequencing platform. HLA typing covered class I and class II loci at four-digit resolution. The number of donors typed differed by locus, with about 629-630 for A, B, C, DRB1 and DQB1, 522 for DQA1, some 570 for DPA1, and some 450 for DPB1. Four to six DR-DQ haplotypes were handled as single units for association and clustering because linkage in the cohort was strong. Among 300 to 500 genotyped donors of the cohort, an average of around 240,000 unique TCR beta nucleotide sequences was sequenced per donor, of which about 18% were non-productive.

The paper as a whole reports these results and caveats: Across donors, most TCR sequences were observed very rarely, whereas some public TCRs were present in many individuals. Compared with equally common non-associated chains, HLA-associated TCR beta chains in a later analysis were more clonally expanded and had lower generation probabilities. A further reported finding was that TCR beta sequences accurately predicted the HLA-A and HLA-B alleles for most subjects in the first cohort. A total of 150 to 200 TCR beta chains were listed by the study as associated with cytomegalovirus. It was suggested by the authors that the approach could potentially be generalized to other disease states and immunological phenotypes. This cohort had only TCR beta chains sequenced, and the lack of alpha or paired-chain data limited which features could be detected. In a later analysis, TCR association rates were found to vary across HLA loci, with the most associated TCRs seen for DRB1 alleles and the fewest for HLA-C alleles. A cluster of highly shared sequence variants was judged likely to represent a technical artifact of the sequencing pipeline. When HLA alleles, especially DR and DQ, strongly co-occurred, attributing TCR associations to individual alleles was difficult. HLA typing was unavailable for some donors at each locus, so association tests used only the typed subset. In both the original and validation cohorts, the classifier was reported to diagnose cytomegalovirus status with high specificity and sensitivity. Sequencing depth was assumed to be roughly uniform across donors in the presence/absence analyses, though that assumption may not hold. V-gene and J-gene trimming of TCR beta chains was associated with a missense DCLRE1C variant in a later genetic analysis, and the association was replicated in an independent cohort. A later analysis found that most CMV-associated TCR beta chains appeared HLA-restricted, with HLA associations seemingly driven largely by CMV exposure. Correlated functional status among segregating V segments might reflect linkage disequilibrium, but an unknown experimental factor could not be ruled out. Three of the identified cytomegalovirus-associated TCR beta chains were confirmed in vitro to be specific for cytomegalovirus antigens. According to a later analysis, parvovirus B19, influenza, CMV and Epstein-Barr virus appeared linked to several top co-occurrence clusters. In a later genetic analysis, fewer N-insertions in productive TCRs were reported among donors in an Asian-associated ancestry cluster than the roughly 670-donor mean. Some 15 rarely observed V segments, including chromosome 9 orphons, were excluded from the earlier analysis of a few hundred of the donors because counts were too low. The 87-base-pair reads could not distinguish some IMGT-functional V segments, including TRBV6-2 and TRBV6-3, so those segments were excluded. Immune exposure information for the cohort was limited to CMV serostatus. Specific HLA alleles were associated with over 15,000 TCR beta sequences at a false discovery rate of 0.05 in a later analysis. An earlier analysis of approximately 590 of the donors showed that most TCR beta V segments appeared in productive rearrangements either about 87% or about 30% of the time, which broadly matched IMGT annotations.

The cohort consisted of 600 or so healthy bone marrow donors. At the time of sampling, all cohort members were nominally healthy, though unrecorded immune exposures were likely present. The donor tested CMV seronegative and was one of the 352 seronegative cohort members. Each donor provided a peripheral blood sample, and peripheral blood mononuclear cells were used for TCR beta sequencing. Genomic DNA was extracted from the blood cell samples with the Qiagen DNeasy Blood Extraction Kit. From the germline V gene, CDR1 is SGHRS and CDR2 is YFSETQ. V trim: 4 bases; J trim: 4 bases; unmatched bases: 3. The CDR3 numbers 14 residues from cysteine through phenylalanine. CDR3 DNA is the only sequence kept; it has 42 bases, read in frame from the first base. The method behind the library was the immunoSEQ multiplex PCR assay. For the multiplex PCR, a mixture combining 60 forward primers for TCR Vbeta segments and 13 reverse primers for TCR Jbeta segments was used. A multiplex PCR assay on genomic DNA amplified the CDR3 region of rearranged TCR beta genes. Amplified TCR beta libraries were sequenced as 87-base-pair reads on the Illumina HiSeq System. In the source study's methods: In a later analysis, about 80 million unique TCR beta chains were counted across the 690 or so repertoires, and about 9.9 million of these chains were shared by at least two donors. To remove PCR and sequencing errors, raw reads were error-corrected and collapsed into unique sequences using a nearest-neighbor algorithm that merged closely related sequences. CDR3 sequences were aligned to IMGT reference sequences to assign V, D and J gene segments. For a sequence to be retained, at least a six-nucleotide match to both a V gene segment and a J gene segment was required. Rearrangements were classified as productive when the CDR3 lacked stop codons and remained in frame with V and J, and all other rearrangements were classified as non-productive. Following IMGT convention, CDR3 was defined as the stretch from the second conserved V-encoded cysteine to the conserved J-encoded phenylalanine. The earlier analysis of 450 to 750 of the donors excluded any sequence lacking an unambiguous match to a single V gene segment. In an earlier analysis of some 590 of the donors, V segments were called functional above 56.7% productive rearrangements and were called segregating when the between-donor standard deviation exceeded 5%. To diagnose cytomegalovirus status from the catalog of TCR beta chain sequences, a statistical classification framework was built. In a later analysis, V and J genes were assigned by comparing TCR nucleotide sequences against IMGT/GENE-DB human TR gene sequences. The TCRdist pipeline was used in a later analysis to assign CDR3 sequences and most-parsimonious VDJ recombination scenarios. In a later analysis, each TCR beta chain was defined by its CDR3 amino acid sequence together with its V-gene family, and reads without a unique V-gene family were excluded. To address suspected cross-contamination and a sequencing artifact, a later analysis removed 592 highly shared, low-generation-probability nucleotide sequences. In a later analysis, a clonal expansion index was calculated for each public chain from normalized within-repertoire ranks of inferred template counts. Generation probabilities in a later analysis came from a VDJ recombination model fitted to out-of-frame rearrangements, and those results were checked against IGoR. Hypergeometric tests were used in a later analysis to score TCR-TCR, TCR-HLA and TCR-CMV co-occurrence, with a repertoire-size bias correction applied to the TCR pairs. A later analysis estimated false discovery rates by permuting HLA or CMV assignments 20 times. In a later analysis, co-occurring TCRs were grouped with DBSCAN, and TCRdist sequence similarity was added when clustering was performed within HLA-allele-positive subsets. Repertoires with fewer than 30,000 or more than 120,000 public chains were left out of co-occurrence clustering, as were about 5 repertoires with anomalous nucleotide sharing. The table comes from immuneACCESS by way of TCRdb, which keeps in-frame sequences with V and J called. Part of the clones is missing from these tables; in studies checked, under half for an unresolved V gene and the rest for unknown reasons. V and J calls and clone size are those listed in that table; D and trimming were worked out from the DNA. The sample data list 65,000 to 75,000 clones, and around 77% of these were observed just once. The ten largest clones add up to 6% to 6.5% of the sample.

On this clone: There is no known antigen for this receptor. No much larger clone exists at a distance of one base, and base qualities are not known.

The rearrangement combines TRBV5-1 with TRBJ2-5; TRBD1 agrees with 11 junctional bases. Input material: PBMCs. This sequence was found in a man in his fifties or sixties in good health and CMV-seronegative. The CDR3 in this case is CASSRGQGGETQYF. The nucleotides read TGCGCCAGCAGCCGGGGACAGGGGGGAGAGACCCAGTACTTC.